These 29 T cell receptor beta chains were all obtained from the same sample, sequenced in a study of cytomegalovirus exposure and HLA in healthy donors. PCR involved 60 Vbeta and 13 Jbeta primers. Sequencing used immunoSEQ multiplex PCR; TCRdb keeps in-frame clones, though not all of them. The sample yields roughly 200,000 clones, of which the top ten take up roughly 1.2%. The sample was PBMCs. These receptors all come from a girl aged 2 to 10 in good health and CMV-seropositive.

V is TRBV4-1 and J is TRBJ1-1; D is unclear. V lost 8 bases and J lost 1, with 14 bases in between. The germline V gene encodes CDR1 MGHRA and CDR2 YSYEKL. This CDR3 is built from 14 residues. The CDR3 reads CASSPVSPNTEAFF. For the CDR3, the DNA is TGCGCCAGCTCTCCGGTGTCCCCGAACACTGAAGCTTTCTTT.

This chain joins TRBV6-5 and TRBJ2-3; no clear D. Trimming took 6 bases from V and 3 from J, leaving 16 bases between them. Germline assignment: CDR1 MNHEY and CDR2 SVGAGI. CDR3 length: 15 amino acids. The chain's CDR3 is CASRPLVGGTDTQYF. The CDR3 region has the DNA TGTGCCAGCAGACCCCTAGTAGGCGGAACAGATACGCAGTATTTT.

The gene calls are TRBV28 and TRBJ2-7; D is perhaps TRBD2 (6 bases). Germline-derived CDR1 and CDR2 are MDHEN and SYDVKM. The CDR3 is 14 amino acids. Trimming took off 3 bases at V and 4 bases at J, with 13 bases between the two ends. The DNA of the CDR3 is TGTGCCAGCAGTTTGCCTAGCGTACAGTACGAGCAGTACTTC. This codes for CASSLPSVQYEQYF.

This chain connects TRBV29-1 to TRBJ1-2, with D perhaps matching TRBD1 (6 bases). The CDR3 loop spans 13 amino acids. The V end was cut by 0 bases, the J end by 5 bases, with 10 bases between. Germline lookup yields CDR1 SQVTM and CDR2 ANQGSEA. The CDR3 spells CSVEDRGAYGYTF. CDR3 in DNA: TGCAGCGTTGAAGATCGGGGGGCGTATGGCTACACCTTC.

V and J are TRBV6-6 and TRBJ2-5, with D tentatively TRBD2 (5 bases). The CDR3 length is 15 residues. V lost 2 bases, J lost 2 bases, and 12 bases lay in between. In germline, CDR1 is MNHNY, CDR2 SVGAGI (reference sequence). The CDR3 loop is CASSYTSGKQETQYF. CDR3 in DNA: TGTGCCAGCAGTTACACCAGCGGCAAACAAGAGACCCAGTACTTC.

V gene TRBV9 combines with J gene TRBJ2-2; TRBD2 matches 13 bases. Germline loops: CDR1 SGDLS, CDR2 YYNGEE. V trimming: 2 bases; J trimming: 6 bases; junction bases outside the gene matches: 1. The CDR3 loop spans 15 amino acids. This chain's CDR3 is CASSVTSGGAGELFF. DNA of the CDR3: TGTGCCAGCAGCGTTACTAGCGGGGGGGCCGGGGAGCTGTTTTTT.

The DNA of the CDR3 is TGTGCCAGCAGCGCCCGGACAGGGGGGAATGAGCAGTTCTTC. Encoded protein: CASSARTGGNEQFF. The gene calls are TRBV7-6 and TRBJ2-1; 10 bases agree with TRBD1. Per the germline V gene, CDR1 is SGHVS and CDR2 is FNYEAQ. Trimming cost V 5 bases and J 7 bases; bases outside gene matches: 5. The CDR3 is made up of 14 amino acids.

V and J are TRBV25-1 and TRBJ1-3; a possible D gene is TRBD1 (6 bases). This CDR3 region has 15 residues. V gave up 1 base and J gave up 4 bases, with 11 bases separating them. The germline V gene has CDR1 MGHDK and CDR2 SYGVNS. CDR3 amino acids: CASSESGGTGNTIYF. The CDR3 DNA follows: TGTGCCAGCAGTGAATCCGGGGGGACAGGAAACACCATATATTTT.

The V call is TRBV5-1, the J call TRBJ2-2; 11 bases line up with TRBD2. J gave up 7 bases and V 5 bases, and 7 bases lay outside the gene matches. CDR3 length equals 15 residues. Germline assignment: CDR1 SGHRS and CDR2 YFSETQ. CDR3 DNA sequence: TGCGCCAGCAGATCGACTAGCGGGGTCAGCGGGGAGCTGTTTTTT. This sequence encodes CASRSTSGVSGELFF.

This CDR3 is CASSQGQGDEKLFF. For the CDR3, the DNA is TGTGCCAGTAGCCAGGGACAGGGCGATGAAAAACTGTTTTTT. The chain is built from TRBV19 and TRBJ1-4, with TRBD1 matching 9 bases. Germline values: CDR1 LNHDA, CDR2 SQIVND (reference sequence). This CDR3 spans 14 amino acids. V was pared by 6 bases and J by 6 bases, with 5 bases of the junction left unmatched.

This sequence joins TRBV5-4 and TRBJ2-1; D might be TRBD2 (5 bases). V dropped 1 base and J dropped 0 bases, with 14 bases sitting between them. The CDR3 covers 17 residues. Germline V gene data show CDR1 as SGHNT and CDR2 as YYREEE (reference sequence). CDR3 loop: CASSLRLAPSSYNEQFF. The CDR3 DNA sequence: TGTGCCAGCAGCTTGCGTTTAGCGCCGAGCTCCTACAATGAGCAGTTCTTC.

The chain couples TRBV28 to TRBJ2-7; 10 positions match TRBD1. CDR3 length: 15 amino acids. CDR1 is MDHEN and CDR2 is SYDVKM in the germline V gene. J lost 7 bases, V lost 4 bases, and 10 bases had no gene match. CDR3 coding DNA: TGTGCCAGCAGTTCCACCGGGACAGGGGCCCGAGAGCAGTACTTC. Its translation is CASSSTGTGAREQYF.

The rearrangement joins TRBV7-2 to TRBJ1-6, with D possibly matching TRBD1 (5 bases). Trimming left V 1 base short and J 8 bases short, with 12 bases between. The CDR3 consists of 15 residues. Looked up from germline, CDR1 is SGHTA and CDR2 is FQGNSA. Here the CDR3 DNA reads TGTGCCAGCAGCTTAGTGGGCCAAGGGGATTCACCCCTCCACTTT. Its protein product is CASSLVGQGDSPLHF. Supplemented by reference TRBV7-2 and TRBJ1-6, the full variable domain reads GAGVSQSPSNKVTEKGKDVELRCDPISGHTALYWYRQSLGQGLEFLIYFQGNSAPDKSGLPSDRFSAERTGGSVSTLTIQRTQQEDSAVYLCASSLVGQGDSPLHFGNGTRLTVT.

The gene calls are TRBV5-5 and TRBJ1-3, with D possibly being TRBD1 (6 bases). V lost 4 bases to trimming and J lost 0 bases, with 11 bases between them. In germline, CDR1 is SGHKS, CDR2 YYEKEE (reference sequence). The length of the CDR3 is 15 residues. The CDR3 DNA is TGTGCCAGCAGCATCACAGGGTACTCTGGAAACACCATATATTTT. It is translated as CASSITGYSGNTIYF.

The chain is built from TRBV5-1 and TRBJ2-7, with TRBD2 identical over 8 bases. CDR1 is SGHRS and CDR2 is YFSETQ in the germline V gene. Trimming took 4 bases from V and 2 from J; bases not matched to a gene: 8. The CDR3 is made up of 15 amino acids. CDR3 loop: CASSETSAETYEQYF. The CDR3 nucleotides read TGCGCCAGCAGCGAGACTAGCGCGGAAACCTACGAGCAGTACTTC.

The V call is TRBV11-2, the J call TRBJ2-3, with TRBD2 matching over 8 bases. The CDR3 has 17 residues. The germline V gene encodes CDR1 SGHAT and CDR2 FQNNGV. The junction had 8 bases not matched to a gene; V was cut back by 0 bases and J by 3 bases. This chain's CDR3 is CASSLEYSGRGTDTQYF. DNA for the CDR3: TGTGCCAGCAGCTTAGAATACAGCGGGAGAGGGACAGATACGCAGTATTTT.

The CDR3 region is CASSFQRENQLGTQYF. The CDR3 DNA reads as TGTGCCAGCAGCTTCCAGCGGGAGAACCAATTAGGCACGCAGTATTTT. The chain recombines TRBV11-2 with TRBJ2-3; 8 bases match TRBD2. The germline V gene encodes CDR1 SGHAT and CDR2 FQNNGV. The V and J ends lost 3 bases and 9 bases, in that order; junction bases with no gene match: 14. The length of the CDR3 is 16 residues. Drawing the rest from reference TRBV11-2 and TRBJ2-3, the complete variable domain is EAGVAQSPRYKIIEKRQSVAFWCNPISGHATLYWYQQILGQGPKLLIQFQNNGVVDDSQLPKDRFSAERLKGVDSTLKIQPAKLEDSAVYLCASSFQRENQLGTQYFGPGTRLTVL.

The chain employs TRBV25-1 and TRBJ2-7, with 7 bases matching TRBD1. The V segment lost 4 bases and the J segment 6 bases; nucleotides outside the gene matches: 9. Germline CDR1 MGHDK, CDR2 SYGVNS. CDR3 size: 14 residues. The CDR3 reads CASSGGRQGPEQYF. The DNA for the CDR3 is TGTGCCAGCAGTGGGGGAAGACAGGGACCCGAGCAGTACTTC.

This rearrangement joins TRBV2 to TRBJ1-1, with D perhaps matching TRBD1 (5 bases). The CDR3 covers 16 residues. Germline V gives CDR1 SNHLY, CDR2 FYNNEI. The germline V and J ends were trimmed by 0 bases and 1 base, with 12 bases remaining between them. CDR3: CASSEASGIKNTEAFF. CDR3 DNA: TGTGCCAGCAGTGAAGCGTCAGGGATTAAGAACACTGAAGCTTTCTTT.

The chain couples TRBV27 to TRBJ2-3, with D possibly matching TRBD2 (6 bases). CDR1 is MNHEY and CDR2 is SMNVEV in the germline V gene (reference sequence). CDR3 length: 12 amino acids. The V gene lost 4 bases and the J gene lost 4 bases, with 6 bases spanning the gap. Here the CDR3 reads CASSWGADTQYF. CDR3 sequence (DNA): TGTGCCAGCAGTTGGGGGGCAGATACGCAGTATTTT.

The chain employs TRBV6-1 and TRBJ1-2, with D hard to call. The V gene lost 2 bases and the J gene lost 2 bases, with 9 bases spanning the gap. The germline CDR1 and CDR2 sequences are MNHNS and SASEGT. The length of the CDR3 is 14 residues. Written as DNA, the CDR3 is TGTGCCAGCAGTGAAATTATGCAGAACTATGGCTACACCTTC. Its protein product is CASSEIMQNYGYTF.

The genes are TRBV7-2 and TRBJ2-1; 11 bases fit TRBD2. This CDR3 region has 15 residues. The germline gives CDR1 SGHTA, CDR2 FQGNSA. The V segment lost 3 bases and the J segment 3 bases; nucleotides outside the gene matches: 1. DNA of the CDR3: TGTGCCAGCAGCTTGGGGACTAGCGGCTACAATGAGCAGTTCTTC. This translates into CASSLGTSGYNEQFF.

The J gene is TRBJ1-5, the V gene TRBV4-2; TRBD1 matches 10 bases. The trim removed 1 base at V and 6 bases at J, leaving 6 bases unmatched. Per the germline V gene, CDR1 is LGHNA and CDR2 is YNFKEQ. CDR3 length equals 16 residues. The CDR3 sequence: CASSQGQGAIGQPQHF. The CDR3 nucleotides are TGTGCCAGCAGCCAAGGACAGGGGGCTATAGGTCAGCCCCAGCATTTT.

The chain combines TRBV25-1 with TRBJ1-2, with 7 bases that match TRBD1. The V gene end was trimmed by 4 bases and the J gene end by 4 bases; junction bases not matched to a gene: 3. Per germline, CDR1 MGHDK and CDR2 SYGVNS. The CDR3 has 13 amino acids. CDR3 coding DNA: TGTGCCAGCAGTGGACAGGGCGGCTATGGCTACACCTTC. Protein product: CASSGQGGYGYTF.

The V and J genes are TRBV2 and TRBJ2-3, with D uncertain. In germline, CDR1 is SNHLY, CDR2 FYNNEI. V lost 5 bases to trimming and J lost 7 bases, with 16 bases between them. The CDR3 loop spans 14 amino acids. The CDR3 sequence is CASSLLPKANTQYF. The CDR3 DNA reads TGTGCCAGCAGTTTACTTCCCAAAGCGAATACGCAGTATTTT.

V usage is TRBV7-2 and J usage is TRBJ2-1; D is perhaps TRBD1 (6 bases). The CDR3 runs 14 residues. Trimming removed 6 bases at V and 15 bases at J, with 24 bases between. In germline, CDR1 is SGHTA, CDR2 FQGNSA. CDR3 loop: CASSLGQGPVDPFF. The DNA of the CDR3 is TGTGCCAGCAGTTTGGGGCAGGGGCCAGTTGATCCGTTCTTC. Based on the CDR3 plus reference TRBV7-2 and TRBJ2-1, the full variable domain is GAGVSQSPSNKVTEKGKDVELRCDPISGHTALYWYRQSLGQGLEFLIYFQGNSAPDKSGLPSDRFSAERTGGSVSTLTIQRTQQEDSAVYLCASSLGQGPVDPFFGPGTRLTVL.

The chain couples TRBV5-1 to TRBJ1-2; D remains unclear. The germline V gene has CDR1 SGHRS and CDR2 YFSETQ. Deletions cut 0 bases from V and 8 bases from J, with 11 bases between. The CDR3 is made up of 13 amino acids. In nucleotides, the CDR3 is TGCGCCAGCAGCTTGGACCCTGGGAGGGGCTACACCTTC. Its translation: CASSLDPGRGYTF.

This sequence joins TRBV7-6 and TRBJ2-3, with 13 positions matching TRBD2. V gave up 5 bases and J gave up 4 bases; unmatched junction bases: 6. In germline, CDR1 is SGHVS, CDR2 FNYEAQ. The CDR3 has 16 residues. Here the CDR3 reads CASSPGTSGTSDTQYF. The CDR3 nucleotides read TGTGCCAGCAGCCCTGGGACTAGCGGGACCTCAGATACGCAGTATTTT.

Of note for this clone: This specimen includes other DNA sequences encoding the same CDR3. The V and J genes are TRBV2 and TRBJ2-7; D not resolved. This CDR3 comprises 11 residues. Trimming removed 6 bases at V and 0 bases at J, with 3 bases between. In germline, CDR1 is SNHLY, CDR2 FYNNEI. DNA for the CDR3: TGTGCCAGCAGACTCTCCTACGAGCAGTACTTC. This translates into CASRLSYEQYF.